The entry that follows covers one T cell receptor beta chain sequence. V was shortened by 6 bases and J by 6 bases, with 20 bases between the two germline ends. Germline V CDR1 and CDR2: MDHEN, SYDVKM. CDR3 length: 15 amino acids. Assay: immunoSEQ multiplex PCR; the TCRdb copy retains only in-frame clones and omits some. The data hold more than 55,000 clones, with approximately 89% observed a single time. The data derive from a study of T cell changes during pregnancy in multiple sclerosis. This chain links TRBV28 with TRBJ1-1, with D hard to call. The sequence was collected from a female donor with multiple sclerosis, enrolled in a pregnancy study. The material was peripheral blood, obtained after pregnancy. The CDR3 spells CASSTKSLSLPEAFF. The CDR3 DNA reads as TGTGCCAGCAGCACAAAATCCCTGTCCCTCCCTGAAGCTTTCTTT. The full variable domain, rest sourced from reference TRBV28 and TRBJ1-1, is DVKVTQSSRYLVKRTGEKVFLECVQDMDHENMFWYRQDPGLGLRLIYFSYDVKMKEKGDIPEGYSVSREKKERFSLILESASTNQTSMYLCASSTKSLSLPEAFFGQGTRLTVV.